Described below is a single T cell receptor (beta chain) sequence and its context. Its specificity is not known. The CDR3 covers 15 residues. Germline V gene data show CDR1 as MNHEY and CDR2 as SVGAGI. The V and J ends lost 6 bases and 6 bases respectively, with 21 bases between them. The data derive from a study of T cell responses to AZD1222 COVID-19 vaccine. Overall study findings and caveats: Spike-specific TCR breadth and depth grew following two AZD1222 doses. Close to half of spike-specific TCRs reportedly recognize unmutated variant regions. Seropositive status at baseline applied to only five or six AZD1222 recipients.

Using immunoSEQ multiplex PCR, the repertoire was profiled, and TCRdb retains in-frame clones only, with some absent. The table lists under 130,000 clones, around 94% of them singletons. This TCR derives from an adult in good health. The material was peripheral blood, obtained on day 0 of AZD1222 vaccination. The V call is TRBV6-5, the J call TRBJ2-7; D may match TRBD1 or TRBD2 (6 bases each). The CDR3 DNA follows: TGTGCCAGCAGCTGGGGGGCAGGGGCGTCTCCCGAGCAGTACTTC. Translating it yields CASSWGAGASPEQYF.